This T cell receptor (beta chain) emerged from a study of Ad26.COV2.S vaccination and SARS-CoV-2 variants. The data were produced by immunoSEQ multiplex PCR, yet TCRdb's version contains in-frame clones alone and is incomplete. This table holds under 550,000 clones, over 75% found once. Documented treatment: roughly 20 received Ad26.COV2.S at low or high dose, single or two shots; about 5 received placebo; per-sample allocation not given. The samples were gathered on day 63 after the first injection of vaccine or placebo. This person who donated was an adult of 18-55 years in Boston. With 4 bases clipped from V and 7 bases from J, the junction kept 13 bases outside the gene matches. Germline lookup yields CDR1 MNHEY and CDR2 SVGEGT. This CDR3 region has 15 residues.

This chain joins TRBV6-2 or TRBV6-3 and TRBJ2-7; 7 nucleotides match TRBD1. The receptor comes from a person aged 18-65 years who received the Ad26.COV2.S COVID-19 vaccine or a placebo. Source: peripheral blood, taken in a trial of Ad26.COV2.S vaccine versus placebo. The CDR3: CASSWDSHSLGEQYF. Here the CDR3 DNA reads TGTGCCAGCAGTTGGGACAGTCACTCACTGGGGGAGCAGTACTTC.